The 27 T cell receptor beta chains reported below all come from one sample, sequenced in a study of T-cell memory formation after mild COVID-19. Using its own MiXCR run on the 5' RACE reads, TCRdb lists one record per CDR3 protein. Of approximately 560,000 distinct CDR3 sequences in the sample, 17% were seen once. The specimen was PBMCs or a T cell subset sorted from them (not recorded which). These receptors originate from an adult woman who had mild COVID-19 (a few samples of this study predate the infection). Cell type and time point are not known.

The chain recombines TRBV21-1 with TRBJ1-2. TRBV21-1 is deemed a pseudogene. CDR3 length: 16 residues. In DNA form, the CDR3 reads TGTGCCAGCAGTATCTCGTTCGGAGGGGAAGGCTATGGCTACACCTTC. This translates into CASSISFGGEGYGYTF.

This clonotype was counted a few times. The chain recombines TRBV3-1 with TRBJ2-7, with 8 bases matching TRBD1. This CDR3 is 13 amino acids long. Germline-derived CDR1 and CDR2 are LGHDT and YNNKEL (reference sequence). Unmatched junction bases numbered 1, after V lost 1 base and J lost 5 bases. The CDR3 nucleotides are TGTGCCAGCAGCCAAGGGACAGGGAACGAGCAGTACTTC. Residues: CASSQGTGNEQYF.

The chain couples TRBV7-6 to TRBJ2-7; D might be TRBD2 (5 bases). V was pared by 5 bases and J by 2 bases, with 25 bases between. This CDR3 comprises 18 residues. In germline, CDR1 is SGHVS, CDR2 FNYEAQ. The CDR3 DNA reads as TGTGCCAGCAGCCCTAGCCCAACTGACTGGCTTATTACCTACGAGCAGTACTTC. Its translation is CASSPSPTDWLITYEQYF. The full variable domain, rest sourced from reference TRBV7-6 and TRBJ2-7, is GAGVSQSPRYKVTKRGQDVALRCDPISGHVSLYWYRQALGQGPEFLTYFNYEAQQDKSGLPNDRFSAERPEGSISTLTIQRTEQRDSAMYRCASSPSPTDWLITYEQYFGPGTRLTVT.

This chain links TRBV14 with TRBJ1-1, with 7 bases lining up with TRBD1. Looked up from germline, CDR1 is SGHDN and CDR2 is FVKESK. V shed 7 bases, J shed 1 base, and the junction held 3 bases outside the gene matches. This CDR3 comprises 13 residues. CDR3 coding DNA: TGTGCCAGCAAGAGGGGGCGGAACACTGAAGCTTTCTTT. It is translated as CASKRGRNTEAFF.

The chain joins TRBV6-1 to TRBJ2-7; the D gene is possibly TRBD1 (5 bases). Trimming pared 6 bases from V and 5 bases from J, leaving 14 bases between. Germline V gene sequence: CDR1 MNHNS, CDR2 SASEGT. The CDR3 loop spans 13 amino acids. CDR3 nucleotides: TGTGCCAGCAGCCGAACCCAAGGGGACGAGCAGTACTTC. Amino acid sequence: CASSRTQGDEQYF.

In this sample, this clonotype turned up a few times. The chain joins TRBV7-2 to TRBJ2-3; TRBD2 agrees at 10 bases. The germline gives CDR1 SGHTA, CDR2 FQGNSA. V lost 5 bases and J lost 4; bases outside the gene matches: 12. The CDR3 has 17 amino acids. This chain's CDR3 is CASSVPSGSYPADTQYF. CDR3 sequence (DNA): TGTGCCAGCAGCGTACCTAGCGGGAGTTACCCAGCAGATACGCAGTATTTT.

This sequence joins TRBV7-9 and TRBJ2-1; D unresolved. V was clipped by 2 bases and J by 4 bases, with 12 bases between them. Germline assignment: CDR1 SEHNR and CDR2 FQNEAQ (reference sequence). The length of the CDR3 is 15 residues. This chain's CDR3 is CASSLTVTNYNEQFF. As DNA, the CDR3 is TGTGCCAGCAGCTTAACGGTTACCAATTACAATGAGCAGTTCTTC. The complete variable domain, with remaining parts taken from reference TRBV7-9 and TRBJ2-1, reads DTGVSQNPRHKITKRGQNVTFRCDPISEHNRLYWYRQTLGQGPEFLTYFQNEAQLEKSRLLSDRFSAERPKGSFSTLEIQRTEQGDSAMYLCASSLTVTNYNEQFFGPGTRLTVL.

The chain uses TRBV7-8 and TRBJ1-1; perhaps TRBD1 as D (6 bases). The germline gives CDR1 SGHVS, CDR2 FQNEAQ. V was shortened by 5 bases and J by 8 bases, with 9 bases between the two germline ends. The CDR3 spans 11 residues. CDR3 DNA: TGTGCCAGCAGCCGGCAGGGGGAAGCTTTCTTT. Protein product: CASSRQGEAFF.

The rearrangement joins TRBV3-1 to TRBJ1-2; D might be TRBD1 (5 bases). Germline V gives CDR1 LGHDT, CDR2 YNNKEL (reference sequence). The CDR3 has 13 amino acids. V lost 2 bases, J lost 8 bases, and 12 bases lay in between. For the CDR3, the DNA is TGTGCCAGCAGCCAAACGGGGCGCGAGGGCTACACCTTC. Its protein is CASSQTGREGYTF.

The chain recombines TRBV6-5 with TRBJ1-1; D not certain. The CDR3 totals 13 residues. Germline loops: CDR1 MNHEY, CDR2 SVGAGI. The V gene lost 6 bases and the J gene lost 4 bases, with 12 bases spanning the gap. The CDR3 DNA follows: TGTGCCAGCAGAGGCCGAGGGATCACTGAAGCTTTCTTT. This gives the protein CASRGRGITEAFF.

V and J are TRBV20-1 and TRBJ1-2; no reliable D call. The V end lost 3 bases, the J end lost 8 bases, and 4 bases lay between the germline ends. CDR3 length: 9 residues. Germline V gives CDR1 DFQATT, CDR2 SNEGSKA (reference sequence). CDR3 DNA sequence: TGCAGTGCTAGGGGAGGCTACACCTTC. Residues: CSARGGYTF.

With regard to this clonotype: One end of the junction is discordant with germline, which a read error may explain. The V gene is TRBV5-6, the J gene TRBJ1-5, with D perhaps TRBD1 (5 bases). Germline V lookup: CDR1 SGHDT, CDR2 YYEEEE. The CDR3 has 15 amino acids. The CDR3 spells CARSLRGLGNQPQHF. The CDR3 nucleotides are TGTGCCAGAAGCTTGAGGGGATTAGGCAATCAGCCCCAGCATTTT. Based on the CDR3 plus reference TRBV5-6 and TRBJ1-5, the full variable domain is DAGVTQSPTHLIKTRGQQVTLRCSPKSGHDTVSWYQQALGQGPQFIFQYYEEEERQRGNFPDRFSGHQFPNYSSELNVNALLLGDSALYLCARSLRGLGNQPQHFGDGTRLSIL.

This sequence joins TRBV5-1 and TRBJ2-7; D tentatively fits TRBD1 or TRBD2 (5 bases each). Germline CDR1 is SGHRS and CDR2 is YFSETQ. The CDR3 spans 15 residues. V lost 4 bases and J 3 bases, leaving 17 bases between the germline ends. CDR3 in amino acids: CASSLRDGLNYEQYF. The CDR3 region has the DNA TGCGCCAGCAGCCTCCGGGACGGGCTCAACTACGAGCAGTACTTC. The complete variable domain, with remaining parts taken from reference TRBV5-1 and TRBJ2-7, reads KAGVTQTPRYLIKTRGQQVTLSCSPISGHRSVSWYQQTPGQGLQFLFEYFSETQRNKGNFPGRFSGRQFSNSRSEMNVSTLELGDSALYLCASSLRDGLNYEQYFGPGTRLTVT.

The chain uses TRBV7-9 and TRBJ2-3; 10 nucleotides match TRBD2. The V and J ends lost 4 bases and 3 bases, in that order; junction bases with no gene match: 4. Germline assignment: CDR1 SEHNR and CDR2 FQNEAQ (reference sequence). CDR3 length: 15 residues. CDR3 sequence reads: CASSWGLARTDTQYF. CDR3 nucleotides: TGTGCCAGCAGCTGGGGACTAGCGCGGACAGATACGCAGTATTTT.

The genes are TRBV27 and TRBJ2-1, with 13 bases matching TRBD2. The V segment lost 6 bases and the J segment 10 bases; nucleotides outside the gene matches: 9. The CDR3 sequence is 15 residues long. Germline loops: CDR1 MNHEY, CDR2 SMNVEV (reference sequence). The CDR3 reads CASSNFGLAGEEQFF. The CDR3 coding sequence is TGTGCCAGCAGCAACTTCGGACTAGCGGGAGAAGAGCAGTTCTTC.

The chain combines TRBV3-1 with TRBJ2-1; 8 nucleotides agree with TRBD2. This CDR3 comprises 16 residues. V was clipped by 2 bases and J by 10 bases; unmatched bases: 13. Germline assignment: CDR1 LGHDT and CDR2 YNNKEL (reference sequence). CDR3 DNA: TGTGCCAGCAGCCAACCGGTTCTTAGCGGGATGAAGGAGCAGTTCTTC. This encodes CASSQPVLSGMKEQFF.

This clonotype has a count of ten or more. V gene TRBV29-1 combines with J gene TRBJ2-1, with D uncertain. Germline V gene sequence: CDR1 SQVTM, CDR2 ANQGSEA. There are 12 residues in the CDR3. V lost 4 bases and J lost 3, with 7 bases in between. The CDR3 bases are TGCAGCGTTGGCCAGGTCTACAATGAGCAGTTCTTC. Translated: CSVGQVYNEQFF.

V and J are TRBV4-1 and TRBJ2-7; D gene uncertain. Germline loops: CDR1 MGHRA, CDR2 YSYEKL. The CDR3 contains 15 residues. Trimming cost V 1 base and J 2 bases, with 12 bases left between them. CDR3 coding DNA: TGCGCCAGCAGCCAAGTATGGAGTACTACCTACGAGCAGTACTTC. It is translated as CASSQVWSTTYEQYF.

The chain has TRBV7-2 and TRBJ2-1, with TRBD2 identical over 7 bases. This CDR3 spans 12 amino acids. The V segment lost 2 bases and the J segment 15 bases; nucleotides outside the gene matches: 7. Looked up from germline, CDR1 is SGHTA and CDR2 is FQGNSA. In DNA, the CDR3 is TGTGCCAGCAGCTTAAATGGACTAGACCCGTTCTTC. Translating it yields CASSLNGLDPFF.

On this clonotype: The junction differs from germline at one of its ends, possibly a read error. The chain has TRBV5-1 and TRBJ2-3; D ambiguous. Per the germline V gene, CDR1 is SGHRS and CDR2 is YFSETQ. This CDR3 spans 15 amino acids. The DNA for the CDR3 is TGCGGCAGCAGCTTAGTAGATGGGGTCACAGATACGCAGTATTTT. Amino acids: CGSSLVDGVTDTQYF.

This clonotype was seen a handful of times. V usage is TRBV7-9 and J usage is TRBJ2-2, with 12 positions matching TRBD2. Trimming removed 6 bases from V and 2 bases from J; junction bases left unmatched: 7. The CDR3 extends over 17 amino acids. CDR1 and CDR2 from the germline V gene are SEHNR and FQNEAQ (reference sequence). The CDR3 DNA follows: TGTGCCAGCAGATACCTAGCGGGGGGGACAAACACCGGGGAGCTGTTTTTT. Its protein is CASRYLAGGTNTGELFF.

V and J are TRBV10-3 and TRBJ2-3; a weak D match, TRBD1 (6 bases). CDR3 size: 13 residues. Per the germline V gene, CDR1 is ENHRY and CDR2 is SYGVKD. V shed 5 bases and J shed 1 base, with 7 bases lying between them. Here the CDR3 DNA reads TGTGCCATCAGTTGGACAGGCACAGATACGCAGTATTTT. Translation gives CAISWTGTDTQYF.

The chain has TRBV12-3 or TRBV12-4 and TRBJ2-3; TRBD2 agrees at 15 bases. The CDR3 sequence is 24 residues long. With V trimmed by 5 bases and J by 2 bases, 26 bases remained unmatched. The CDR3 spells CASSQSPGLAGGSVSLATTDTQYF. In nucleotides, the CDR3 is TGTGCCAGCAGTCAATCTCCGGGACTAGCGGGGGGCTCTGTGTCCCTTGCCACCACAGATACGCAGTATTTT.

This clonotype was counted between two and nine times. V and J are TRBV5-1 and TRBJ1-1; D not certain. Germline V gene data show CDR1 as SGHRS and CDR2 as YFSETQ. V lost 4 bases to trimming and J lost 3 bases, with 19 bases between them. This CDR3 region has 16 residues. CDR3 in amino acids: CASSPGPSADYTEAFF. The CDR3 DNA sequence: TGCGCCAGCAGCCCCGGACCCTCGGCGGACTACACTGAAGCTTTCTTT. Complete variable domain (other parts from reference TRBV5-1 and TRBJ1-1): KAGVTQTPRYLIKTRGQQVTLSCSPISGHRSVSWYQQTPGQGLQFLFEYFSETQRNKGNFPGRFSGRQFSNSRSEMNVSTLELGDSALYLCASSPGPSADYTEAFFGQGTRLTVV.

V usage is TRBV13 and J usage is TRBJ1-5; possibly TRBD1 for D (6 bases). The V gene lost 7 bases and the J gene lost 2 bases, with 12 bases spanning the gap. Germline CDR1 and CDR2: PRHDT and FYEKMQ (reference sequence). The CDR3 is 14 amino acids. CDR3 nucleotides: TGTGCCAGCACCAGGGGAGGGGGCAATCAGCCCCAGCATTTT. Translated, it gives CASTRGGGNQPQHF.

This clonotype was counted only a few times. The chain has TRBV5-1 and TRBJ2-7; D possibly corresponds to TRBD1 (5 bases). V lost 0 bases, J lost 3 bases, and 10 bases lay in between. Germline lookup yields CDR1 SGHRS and CDR2 YFSETQ. The CDR3 extends over 14 amino acids. The CDR3 is CASSLVAGYYEQYF. CDR3 DNA: TGCGCCAGCAGCTTGGTAGCAGGGTACTACGAGCAGTACTTC.

This rearrangement joins TRBV11-3 to TRBJ2-5, with a tentative D call TRBD2 (5 bases). The CDR3 contains 13 residues. V was cut by 6 bases and J by 5 bases, with 13 bases left in between. Germline values: CDR1 SGHNT, CDR2 YENEEA. The CDR3, as DNA: TGTGCCAGCAGACCTAGCTCCCAGGAGACCCAGTACTTC. The encoded protein is CASRPSSQETQYF.